This T cell receptor beta chain was found in a study of T cells in Graves' hyperthyroidism and ophthalmopathy. Trimming stripped 10 bases from V and 2 bases from J, with 12 bases between. The CDR3 sequence is 12 residues long. Germline assignment: CDR1 ENHRY and CDR2 SYGVKD. Researchers barred patients who had uncontrolled infection, other autoimmune disease, pregnancy or lactation. The source material, RNA transcripts, was used to amplify TCR beta CDR3 regions. Using the HTBI primer set, a first-round RT-PCR was run on the TCR CDR3. Each CDR3 protein gets one entry after TCRdb re-called the multiplex PCR reads with MiXCR. The table includes more than 550,000 distinct CDR3 sequences, over 40% detected once. Findings and caveats of the study: The model foresaw ophthalmopathy a median roughly 6.3 months prior to onset. Also found in blood were most expanded thyroid clonotypes above 0.001. Researchers report that a 13 V-J model separated ophthalmopathy from stable hyperthyroidism.

Comment on this clonotype: The antigen remains undetermined.

The sequence was obtained from an adult man with Graves' disease, either hyperthyroidism or ophthalmopathy (not recorded which). Specimen: peripheral blood or thyroid tissue (not recorded which). The rearrangement links TRBV10-3 to TRBJ2-7; D is ambiguous. Written as DNA, the CDR3 is TGTGCCAGCAGGACGGTAACCTACGAGCAGTACTTC. The encoded protein is CASRTVTYEQYF.